This TCR beta chain was observed in a study of shared clonotypes between healthy human individuals. General study points: Estimated richness values were generally larger in naive subsets than in memory subsets. When compared with the clonotypes that were shared by all four sorted-subset donors, the non-shared clonotypes turned out to have lower generation probabilities.

Germline CDR1 MNHEY, CDR2 SMNVEV (reference sequence). V shed 10 bases and J 2 bases; nucleotides not matched to a gene: 8. This CDR3 spans 13 amino acids. A word on this clone: Its antigen is as yet unknown.

Only in-frame clones appear in the TCRdb table, and some are missing; sequencing was by immunoSEQ multiplex PCR. This table holds around 1,000,000 clones, approximately 77% found once. The sequencing input was memory CD4+ T cells from PBMCs. Noted subset: CD45RA-negative fraction. This TCR was recovered from a man aged 18 to 30 in good health. Some clones in this sample may be carry-over from other donors' samples. The chain joins TRBV27 to TRBJ2-7; 7 nucleotides match TRBD2. CDR3 nucleotides: TGTGCCACCGCGAGGCGGGAGACCTACGAGCAGTACTTC. Translating it yields CATARRETYEQYF.